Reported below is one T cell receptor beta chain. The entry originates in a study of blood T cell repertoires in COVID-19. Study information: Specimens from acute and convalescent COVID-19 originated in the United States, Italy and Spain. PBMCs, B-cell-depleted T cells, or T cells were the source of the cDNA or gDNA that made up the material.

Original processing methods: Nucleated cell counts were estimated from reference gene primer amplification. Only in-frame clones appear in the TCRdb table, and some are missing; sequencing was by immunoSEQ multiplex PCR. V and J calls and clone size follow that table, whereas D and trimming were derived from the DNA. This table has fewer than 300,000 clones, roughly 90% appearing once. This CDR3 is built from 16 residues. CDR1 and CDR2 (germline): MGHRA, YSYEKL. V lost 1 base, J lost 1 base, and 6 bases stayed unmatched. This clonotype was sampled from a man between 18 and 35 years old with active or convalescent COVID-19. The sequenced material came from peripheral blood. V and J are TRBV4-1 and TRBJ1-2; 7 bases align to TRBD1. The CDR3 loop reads CASSQGRGGVNYGYTF. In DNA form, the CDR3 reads TGCGCCAGCAGCCAAGGTAGAGGGGGCGTTAACTATGGCTACACCTTC.